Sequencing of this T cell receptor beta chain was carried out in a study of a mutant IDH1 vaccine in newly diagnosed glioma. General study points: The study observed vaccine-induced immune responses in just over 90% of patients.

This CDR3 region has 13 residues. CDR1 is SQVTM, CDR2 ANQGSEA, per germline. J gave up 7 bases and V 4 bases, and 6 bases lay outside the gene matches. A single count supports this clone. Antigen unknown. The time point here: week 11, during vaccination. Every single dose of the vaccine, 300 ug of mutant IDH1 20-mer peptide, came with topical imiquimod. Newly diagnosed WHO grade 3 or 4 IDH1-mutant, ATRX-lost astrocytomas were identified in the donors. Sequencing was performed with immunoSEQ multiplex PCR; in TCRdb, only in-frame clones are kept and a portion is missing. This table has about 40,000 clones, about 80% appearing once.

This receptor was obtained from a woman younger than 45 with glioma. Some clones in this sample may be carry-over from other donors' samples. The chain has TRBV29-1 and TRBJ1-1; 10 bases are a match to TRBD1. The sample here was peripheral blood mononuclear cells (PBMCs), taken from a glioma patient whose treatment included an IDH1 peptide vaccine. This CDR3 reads CSVGDRGGGEAFF. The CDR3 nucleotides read TGCAGCGTTGGGGACAGGGGCGGGGGTGAAGCTTTCTTT.